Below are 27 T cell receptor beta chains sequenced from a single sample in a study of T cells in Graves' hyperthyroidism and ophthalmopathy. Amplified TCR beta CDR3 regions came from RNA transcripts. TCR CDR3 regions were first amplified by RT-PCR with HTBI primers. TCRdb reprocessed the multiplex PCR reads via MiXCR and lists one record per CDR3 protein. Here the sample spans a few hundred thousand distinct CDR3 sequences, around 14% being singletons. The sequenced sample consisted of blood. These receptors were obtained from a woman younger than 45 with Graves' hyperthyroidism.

The CDR3 DNA sequence: TGTGCCAGCTCCCAGGCAGGGGCTAATGAAAAACTGTTTTTT. Its translation is CASSQAGANEKLFF. This chain connects TRBV18 to TRBJ1-4; tentative D call: TRBD1 (6 bases). Between the trimmed V and J ends, which lost 6 bases and 3 bases, there was a span of 11 bases. The CDR3 loop spans 14 amino acids. Per the germline V gene, CDR1 is KGHSH and CDR2 is LQKENI.

CDR3: CASSGQGVYEQYF. CDR3 DNA sequence: TGTGCCAGCAGTGGACAGGGGGTCTACGAGCAGTACTTC. The V and J genes are TRBV6-1 and TRBJ2-7, with 9 bases that match TRBD1. J gave up 3 bases and V 4 bases, and 1 base lay outside the gene matches. The CDR3 sequence is 13 residues long. CDR1 is MNHNS, CDR2 SASEGT, per germline.

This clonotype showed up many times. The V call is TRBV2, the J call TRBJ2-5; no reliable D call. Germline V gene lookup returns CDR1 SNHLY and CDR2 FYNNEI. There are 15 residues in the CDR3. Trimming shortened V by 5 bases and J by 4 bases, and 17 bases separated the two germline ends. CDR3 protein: CASSFDSRPRETQYF. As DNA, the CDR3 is TGTGCCAGCAGTTTCGACTCCCGCCCCCGAGAGACCCAGTACTTC.

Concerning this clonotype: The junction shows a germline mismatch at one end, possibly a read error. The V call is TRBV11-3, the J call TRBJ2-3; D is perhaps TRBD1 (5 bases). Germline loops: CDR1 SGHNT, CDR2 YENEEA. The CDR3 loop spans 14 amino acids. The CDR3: CACSLGASTDTQYF. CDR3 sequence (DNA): TGTGCCTGCAGCTTAGGGGCCAGCACAGATACGCAGTATTTT.

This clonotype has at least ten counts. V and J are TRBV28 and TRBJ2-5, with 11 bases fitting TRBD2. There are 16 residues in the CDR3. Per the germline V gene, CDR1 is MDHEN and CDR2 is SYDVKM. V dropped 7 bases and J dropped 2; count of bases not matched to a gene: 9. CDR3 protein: CASKTPGLADQETQYF. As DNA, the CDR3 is TGTGCCAGCAAGACGCCGGGACTAGCGGATCAAGAGACCCAGTACTTC.

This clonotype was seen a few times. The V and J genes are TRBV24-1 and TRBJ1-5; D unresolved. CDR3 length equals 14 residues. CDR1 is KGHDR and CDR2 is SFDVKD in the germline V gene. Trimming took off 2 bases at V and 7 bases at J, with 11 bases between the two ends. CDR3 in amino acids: CATSDSRAEQPQHF. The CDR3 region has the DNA TGTGCCACCAGTGATTCGAGGGCGGAGCAGCCCCAGCATTTT.

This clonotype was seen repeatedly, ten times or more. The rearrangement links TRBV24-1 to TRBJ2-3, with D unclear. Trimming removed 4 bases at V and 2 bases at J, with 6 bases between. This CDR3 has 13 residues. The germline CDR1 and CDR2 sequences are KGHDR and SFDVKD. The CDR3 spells CATSEPDTDTQYF. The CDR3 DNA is TGTGCCACCAGTGAGCCCGACACAGATACGCAGTATTTT.

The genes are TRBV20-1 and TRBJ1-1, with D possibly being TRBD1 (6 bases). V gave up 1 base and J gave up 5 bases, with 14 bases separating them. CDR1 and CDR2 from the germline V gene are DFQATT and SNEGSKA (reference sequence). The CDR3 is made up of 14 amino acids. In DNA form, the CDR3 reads TGCAGTGCTAGAGTGGGGGATAGGGGGACTGAAGCTTTCTTT. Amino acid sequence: CSARVGDRGTEAFF.

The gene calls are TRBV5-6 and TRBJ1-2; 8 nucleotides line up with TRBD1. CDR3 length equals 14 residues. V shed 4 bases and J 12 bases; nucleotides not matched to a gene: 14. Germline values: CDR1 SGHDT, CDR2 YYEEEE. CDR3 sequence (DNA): TGTGCCAGCAGCCAGTCCGGGGGCAGGGGGCATGACACCTTC. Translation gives CASSQSGGRGHDTF.

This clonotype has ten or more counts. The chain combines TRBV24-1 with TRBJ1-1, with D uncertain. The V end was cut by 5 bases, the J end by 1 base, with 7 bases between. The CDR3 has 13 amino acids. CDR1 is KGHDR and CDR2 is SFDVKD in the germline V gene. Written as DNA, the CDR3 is TGTGCCACCAGTGTGGGGTGGAACACTGAAGCTTTCTTT. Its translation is CATSVGWNTEAFF.

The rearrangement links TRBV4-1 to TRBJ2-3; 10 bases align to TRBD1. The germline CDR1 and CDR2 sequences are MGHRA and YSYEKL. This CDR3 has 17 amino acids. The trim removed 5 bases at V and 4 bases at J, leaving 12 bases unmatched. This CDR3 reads CASSSGVGQGESDTQYF. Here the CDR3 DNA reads TGCGCCAGCAGCTCGGGTGTTGGACAGGGGGAGTCAGATACGCAGTATTTT.

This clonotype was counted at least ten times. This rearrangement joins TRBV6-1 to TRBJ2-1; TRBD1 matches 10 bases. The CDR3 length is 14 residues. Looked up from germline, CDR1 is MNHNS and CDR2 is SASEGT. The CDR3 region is CVAGGTGAYNEQFF. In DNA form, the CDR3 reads TGTGTAGCAGGGGGGACAGGGGCTTACAATGAGCAGTTCTTC.

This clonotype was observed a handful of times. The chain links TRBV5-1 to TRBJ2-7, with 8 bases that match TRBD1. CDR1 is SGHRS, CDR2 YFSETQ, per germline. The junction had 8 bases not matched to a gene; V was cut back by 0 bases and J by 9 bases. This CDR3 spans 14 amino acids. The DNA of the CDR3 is TGCGCCAGCAGCTTGGGACAGGGGCTAGGCGGGCAGTACTTC. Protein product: CASSLGQGLGGQYF.

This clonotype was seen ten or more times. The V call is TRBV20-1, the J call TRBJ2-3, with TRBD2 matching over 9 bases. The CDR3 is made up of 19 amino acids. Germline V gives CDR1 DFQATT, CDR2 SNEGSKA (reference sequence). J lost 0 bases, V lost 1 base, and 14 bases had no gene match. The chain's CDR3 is CSARAAGWLAGHSTDTQYF. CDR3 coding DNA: TGCAGTGCTAGAGCGGCAGGGTGGCTAGCGGGACATAGCACAGATACGCAGTATTTT.

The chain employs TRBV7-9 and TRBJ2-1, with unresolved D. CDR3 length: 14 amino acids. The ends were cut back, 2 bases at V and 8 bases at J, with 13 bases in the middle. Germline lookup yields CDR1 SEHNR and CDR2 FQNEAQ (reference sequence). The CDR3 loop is CASSLLLETDEQFF. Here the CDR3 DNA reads TGTGCCAGCAGCTTATTGTTGGAGACGGATGAGCAGTTCTTC.

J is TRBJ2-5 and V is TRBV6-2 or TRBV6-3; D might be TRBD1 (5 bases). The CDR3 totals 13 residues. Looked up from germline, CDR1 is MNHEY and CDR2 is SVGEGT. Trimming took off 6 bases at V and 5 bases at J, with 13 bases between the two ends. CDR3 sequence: CASSRRQSETQYF. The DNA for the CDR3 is TGTGCCAGCAGCCGAAGACAGAGTGAGACCCAGTACTTC.

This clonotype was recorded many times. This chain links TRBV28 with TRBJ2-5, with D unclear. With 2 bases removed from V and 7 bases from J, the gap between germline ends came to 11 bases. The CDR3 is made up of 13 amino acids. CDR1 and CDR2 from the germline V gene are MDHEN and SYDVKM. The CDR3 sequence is CASSLVPPGTQYF. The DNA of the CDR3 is TGTGCCAGCAGTTTAGTCCCACCAGGGACCCAGTACTTC.

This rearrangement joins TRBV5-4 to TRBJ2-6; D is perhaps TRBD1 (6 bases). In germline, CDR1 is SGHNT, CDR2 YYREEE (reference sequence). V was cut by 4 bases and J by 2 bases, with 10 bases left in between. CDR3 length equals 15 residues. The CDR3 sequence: CASSTGQTGANVLTF. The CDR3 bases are TGTGCCAGCAGCACAGGGCAAACTGGGGCCAACGTCCTGACTTTC.

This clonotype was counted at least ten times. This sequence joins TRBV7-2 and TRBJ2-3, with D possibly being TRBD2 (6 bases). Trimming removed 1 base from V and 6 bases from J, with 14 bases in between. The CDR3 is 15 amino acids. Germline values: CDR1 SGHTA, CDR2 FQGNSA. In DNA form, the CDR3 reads TGTGCCAGCAGCTTAGGGGGACTGGCCGCGGATACGCAGTATTTT. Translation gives CASSLGGLAADTQYF.

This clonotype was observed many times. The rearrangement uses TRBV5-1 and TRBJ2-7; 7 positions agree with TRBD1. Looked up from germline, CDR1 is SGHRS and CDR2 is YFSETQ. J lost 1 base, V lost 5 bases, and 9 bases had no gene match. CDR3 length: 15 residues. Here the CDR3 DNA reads TGCGCCAGCAGTCCCACGGGACAGCCGTCCTACGAGCAGTACTTC. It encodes CASSPTGQPSYEQYF.

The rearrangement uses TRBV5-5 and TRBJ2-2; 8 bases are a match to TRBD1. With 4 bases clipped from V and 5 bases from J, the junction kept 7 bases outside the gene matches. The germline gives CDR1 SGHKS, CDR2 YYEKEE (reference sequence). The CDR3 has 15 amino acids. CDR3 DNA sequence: TGTGCCAGCAGCCCGGACAGGGTGAAAACCGGGGAGCTGTTTTTT. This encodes CASSPDRVKTGELFF.

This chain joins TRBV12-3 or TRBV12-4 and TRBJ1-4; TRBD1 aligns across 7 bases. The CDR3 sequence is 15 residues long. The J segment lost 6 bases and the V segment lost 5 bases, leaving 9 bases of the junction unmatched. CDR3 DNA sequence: TGTGCCAGCAGTCCCGAGGGGGGACAGTATGAAAAACTGTTTTTT. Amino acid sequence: CASSPEGGQYEKLFF.

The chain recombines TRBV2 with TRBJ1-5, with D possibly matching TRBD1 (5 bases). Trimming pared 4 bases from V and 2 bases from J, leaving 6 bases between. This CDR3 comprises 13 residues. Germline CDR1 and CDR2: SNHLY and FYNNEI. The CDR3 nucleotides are TGTGCCAGCAGTGGGGACGGCAATCAGCCCCAGCATTTT. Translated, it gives CASSGDGNQPQHF. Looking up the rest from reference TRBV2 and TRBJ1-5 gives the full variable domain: EPEVTQTPSHQVTQMGQEVILRCVPISNHLYFYWYRQILGQKVEFLVSFYNNEISEKSEIFDDQFSVERPDGSNFTLKIRSTKLEDSAMYFCASSGDGNQPQHFGDGTRLSIL.

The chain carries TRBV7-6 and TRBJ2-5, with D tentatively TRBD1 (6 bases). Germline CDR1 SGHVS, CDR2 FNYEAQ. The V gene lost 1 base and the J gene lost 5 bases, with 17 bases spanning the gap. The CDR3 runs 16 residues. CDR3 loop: CASSLVETGLRETQYF. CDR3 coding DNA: TGTGCCAGCAGCTTAGTAGAGACAGGCCTTCGGGAGACCCAGTACTTC.

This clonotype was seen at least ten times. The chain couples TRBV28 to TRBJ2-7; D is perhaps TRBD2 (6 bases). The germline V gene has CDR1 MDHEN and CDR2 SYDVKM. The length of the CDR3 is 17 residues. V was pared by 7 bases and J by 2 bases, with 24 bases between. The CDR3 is CASNTGLITGYAYEQYF. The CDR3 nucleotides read TGTGCCAGCAACACGGGACTTATAACGGGGTACGCCTACGAGCAGTACTTC.

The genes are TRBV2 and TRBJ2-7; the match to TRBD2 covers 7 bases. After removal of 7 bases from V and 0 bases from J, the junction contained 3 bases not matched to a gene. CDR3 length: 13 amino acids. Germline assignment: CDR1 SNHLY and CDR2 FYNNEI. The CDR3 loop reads CASTWDYSYEQYF. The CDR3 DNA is TGTGCCAGCACTTGGGACTACTCCTACGAGCAGTACTTC.

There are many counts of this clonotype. CDR3 sequence reads: CASSPRGGLNTIYF. CDR3 nucleotide sequence: TGTGCCAGCTCACCGAGGGGCGGATTAAACACCATATATTTT. This chain joins TRBV18 and TRBJ1-3, with a possible D match to TRBD1 (5 bases). The CDR3 is 14 amino acids. Germline CDR1 and CDR2: KGHSH and LQKENI. Trimming shortened V by 3 bases and J by 6 bases, and 12 bases separated the two germline ends.